A single sample is the source of the 32 T cell receptor beta chains below, sequenced in a study of blood T cell repertoires in COVID-19. TCRdb keeps only in-frame clones here, not all; method: immunoSEQ multiplex PCR. This table holds some 120,000 clones, approximately 82% found once. The material sequenced was peripheral blood. All receptors derive from a man at least 80 years old with active or convalescent COVID-19.

The sample holds a few counts of this clone. J is TRBJ2-2 and V is TRBV7-9, with 7 positions matching TRBD2. The CDR3 spans 16 residues. Germline V gene data show CDR1 as SEHNR and CDR2 as FQNEAQ (reference sequence). J lost 6 bases, V lost 5 bases, and 12 bases had no gene match. The CDR3 protein is CASSGRETLMAGELFF. CDR3 nucleotides: TGTGCCAGCAGCGGGCGGGAGACTTTGATGGCCGGGGAGCTGTTTTTT.

The chain joins TRBV18 to TRBJ2-7; maybe TRBD1 (6 bases). The V and J ends lost 3 bases and 5 bases respectively, with 14 bases between them. From germline, CDR1 is KGHSH and CDR2 LQKENI. The CDR3 contains 14 residues. CDR3 bases: TGTGCCAGCTCACCGCGACAGGATCCCAACGAGCAGTACTTC. Protein: CASSPRQDPNEQYF.

This chain connects TRBV21-1 to TRBJ2-7; TRBD2 was called by the table and not checked on the DNA. TRBV21-1 is recorded as a pseudogene. This CDR3 is built from 16 residues. For the CDR3, the DNA is TGTGCCAGCAGCAAATATGCTAGCGGGGATTCCTACGAGCAGTACTTC. Its translation is CASSKYASGDSYEQYF.

V usage is TRBV7-6 and J usage is TRBJ2-2; D is perhaps TRBD2 (5 bases). V was trimmed by 5 bases and J by 10 bases, leaving 20 bases between them. Germline V CDR1 and CDR2: SGHVS, FNYEAQ. There are 15 residues in the CDR3. The CDR3 reads CASSDPSSPGPELFF. CDR3 coding DNA: TGTGCCAGCAGCGACCCTAGCTCCCCGGGTCCGGAGCTGTTTTTT.

J is TRBJ1-6 and V is TRBV3-1 (or the pseudogene TRBV3-2); tentative D call: TRBD1 (6 bases). The CDR3 sequence is 15 residues long. The germline V gene encodes CDR1 LGHDT and CDR2 YNNKEL (reference sequence). Trimming shortened V by 0 bases and J by 7 bases, and 10 bases separated the two germline ends. The CDR3 coding sequence is TGTGCCAGCAGCCAAGATTTGGGGGCCAATTCACCCCTCCACTTT. As protein: CASSQDLGANSPLHF.

The gene calls are TRBV25-1 and TRBJ2-4; TRBD1 is a possible D gene (6 bases). The CDR3 is 12 amino acids. Per germline, CDR1 MGHDK and CDR2 SYGVNS. Trimming shortened V by 3 bases and J by 10 bases, and 10 bases separated the two germline ends. The CDR3 is CASSEDSEIQYF. The CDR3 DNA follows: TGTGCCAGCAGTGAGGACAGTGAAATTCAGTACTTC.

The V call is TRBV2, the J call TRBJ2-5; TRBD2 agrees at 8 bases. Per germline, CDR1 SNHLY and CDR2 FYNNEI. CDR3 size: 12 residues. Trimming at V came to 7 bases and at J to 5 bases, leaving 3 bases not matched to a gene. DNA for the CDR3: TGTGCCAGCACGGGACTAGGGGAGACCCAGTACTTC. This translates into CASTGLGETQYF.

The CDR3 loop reads CASSLGTVTGELFF. CDR3 in DNA: TGCGCCAGCAGCCTTGGGACAGTCACCGGGGAGCTGTTTTTT. The V gene is TRBV5-1, the J gene TRBJ2-2; 7 nucleotides agree with TRBD1. The CDR3 contains 14 residues. Germline assignment: CDR1 SGHRS and CDR2 YFSETQ. J lost 4 bases, V lost 4 bases, and 4 bases had no gene match.

The chain carries TRBV10-3 and TRBJ1-1; maybe TRBD1 (5 bases). Germline values: CDR1 ENHRY, CDR2 SYGVKD. The CDR3 spans 13 residues. V was clipped by 6 bases and J by 0 bases, with 8 bases between them. The CDR3 spells CAIRRDLNTEAFF. CDR3 nucleotides: TGTGCCATCAGGAGGGACTTGAACACTGAAGCTTTCTTT.

The chain couples TRBV18 to TRBJ1-4, with 8 bases matching TRBD1. The CDR3 consists of 13 residues. Germline trimming cut 6 bases from V and 9 bases from J; bases unmatched to any gene: 6. Germline CDR1 KGHSH, CDR2 LQKENI. The CDR3 DNA sequence: TGTGCCAGCTCTCCTGGACAGGGACAAAAACTGTTTTTT. It codes for CASSPGQGQKLFF.

The genes are TRBV7-8 and TRBJ2-7; a possible D gene is TRBD1 (6 bases). Per germline, CDR1 SGHVS and CDR2 FQNEAQ. V lost 4 bases, J lost 3 bases, and 16 bases lay in between. This CDR3 region has 15 residues. CDR3 protein: CASSSQRGGYYEQYF. As DNA, the CDR3 is TGTGCCAGCAGCTCCCAGAGAGGGGGATACTACGAGCAGTACTTC. Looking up the rest from reference TRBV7-8 and TRBJ2-7 gives the full variable domain: GAGVSQSPRYKVAKRGQDVALRCDPISGHVSLFWYQQALGQGPEFLTYFQNEAQLDKSGLPSDRFFAERPEGSVSTLKIQRTQQEDSAVYLCASSSQRGGYYEQYFGPGTRLTVT.

This sequence joins TRBV28 and TRBJ1-2; the D is unclear. This CDR3 is 13 amino acids long. Germline-derived CDR1 and CDR2 are MDHEN and SYDVKM. Trimming took off 3 bases at V and 1 base at J, with 6 bases between the two ends. The CDR3 here is CASSFRGNYGYTF. CDR3 sequence (DNA): TGTGCCAGCAGTTTTCGGGGTAACTATGGCTACACCTTC.

This clone was counted between two and nine times. V is TRBV28 and J is TRBJ1-5; TRBD1 agrees at 9 bases. V trimming: 6 bases; J trimming: 0 bases; junction bases outside the gene matches: 6. From germline, CDR1 is MDHEN and CDR2 SYDVKM. The CDR3 spans 16 residues. CDR3 amino acids: CASRGNRGPSNQPQHF. The CDR3, as DNA: TGTGCCAGCAGGGGTAACAGGGGGCCTAGCAATCAGCCCCAGCATTTT.

This clone was seen a handful of times. The rearrangement links TRBV28 to TRBJ2-7, with D maybe TRBD2 (5 bases). Germline V CDR1 and CDR2: MDHEN, SYDVKM. The CDR3 runs 14 residues. Trimming took 3 bases from V and 7 from J, leaving 16 bases between them. CDR3 DNA sequence: TGTGCCAGCAGTTTCCTTCCCGGGGTAGGGGAGCAGTACTTC. The encoded protein is CASSFLPGVGEQYF.

The chain has TRBV30 and TRBJ1-5, with 9 nucleotides matching TRBD1. Germline CDR1 and CDR2: GTSNPN and SVGIG (reference sequence). This CDR3 contains 15 residues. J lost 7 bases, V lost 1 base, and 8 bases had no gene match. CDR3 protein: CAWSARDRAVQPQHF. Written as DNA, the CDR3 is TGTGCCTGGAGTGCCAGGGACAGGGCCGTCCAGCCCCAGCATTTT. The full variable domain, rest sourced from reference TRBV30 and TRBJ1-5, is SQTIHQWPATLVQPVGSPLSLECTVEGTSNPNLYWYRQAAGRGLQLLFYSVGIGQISSEVPQNLSASRPQDRQFILSSKKLLLSDSGFYLCAWSARDRAVQPQHFGDGTRLSIL.

With respect to this clone: Other DNA sequences in the sample encode the same CDR3. The chain employs TRBV14 and TRBJ2-1, with TRBD2 matching 12 bases. J gave up 7 bases and V 2 bases, and 3 bases lay outside the gene matches. Germline V CDR1 and CDR2: SGHDN, FVKESK. The CDR3 has 15 amino acids. CDR3 sequence reads: CASSQLAGGPNEQFF. Written as DNA, the CDR3 is TGTGCCAGCAGCCAACTAGCGGGGGGGCCTAATGAGCAGTTCTTC.

The genes are TRBV9 and TRBJ2-2; TRBD2 agrees at 10 bases. The junction had 6 bases not matched to a gene; V was cut back by 2 bases and J by 5 bases. The CDR3 has 16 residues. CDR1 and CDR2 from the germline V gene are SGDLS and YYNGEE. Here the CDR3 DNA reads TGTGCCAGCAGCGTTTTAGCGGGGGGCTATACCGGGGAGCTGTTTTTT. Translating it yields CASSVLAGGYTGELFF. The entire variable domain, with the rest obtained from reference TRBV9 and TRBJ2-2, is as follows: DSGVTQTPKHLITATGQRVTLRCSPRSGDLSVYWYQQSLDQGLQFLIQYYNGEERAKGNILERFSAQQFPDLHSELNLSSLELGDSALYFCASSVLAGGYTGELFFGEGSRLTVL.

About this clone: Other DNA sequences within the sample encode an identical CDR3. The chain recombines TRBV3-1 (or the pseudogene TRBV3-2) with TRBJ1-5; TRBD1 matches 9 bases. Germline V gene data show CDR1 as LGHDT and CDR2 as YNNKEL (reference sequence). V was pared by 4 bases and J by 4 bases, with 5 bases of the junction left unmatched. The CDR3 is 15 amino acids. CDR3 bases: TGTGCCAGCAGCCCAGGCGGGACAGGGAATCAGCCCCAGCATTTT. Translating it yields CASSPGGTGNQPQHF.

This clone was picked up a small number of times. V is TRBV7-8 and J is TRBJ1-5; D not resolved. Per the germline V gene, CDR1 is SGHVS and CDR2 is FQNEAQ. The V end lost 6 bases, the J end lost 7 bases, and 16 bases lay between the germline ends. CDR3 size: 14 residues. This chain's CDR3 is CASSPIPVGQPQHF. CDR3 coding DNA: TGTGCCAGCAGTCCCATCCCGGTCGGGCAGCCCCAGCATTTT.

The J gene is TRBJ1-6, the V gene TRBV10-1; D is unclear. Per germline, CDR1 WNHNN and CDR2 SYGVQD (reference sequence). V lost 7 bases to trimming and J lost 4 bases, with 8 bases between them. The CDR3 length is 13 residues. DNA for the CDR3: TGCGCCAGCACTAATCAATATAATTCACCCCTCCACTTT. Amino acids: CASTNQYNSPLHF.

This clone turned up a few times. J is TRBJ1-2 and V is TRBV7-8; no clear D gene. In germline, CDR1 is SGHVS, CDR2 FQNEAQ. This CDR3 spans 13 amino acids. The V end was cut by 5 bases, the J end by 2 bases, with 9 bases between. CDR3 residues: CASSVGQNYGYTF. The CDR3 coding sequence is TGTGCCAGCAGCGTTGGGCAGAACTATGGCTACACCTTC.

J is TRBJ1-6 and V is TRBV27, with 8 bases that match TRBD1. The trim removed 4 bases at V and 3 bases at J, leaving 5 bases unmatched. The V gene's germline CDR1 is MNHEY and CDR2 SMNVEV (reference sequence). There are 16 residues in the CDR3. This CDR3 is CASSSGTGLYNSPLHF. The CDR3 region has the DNA TGTGCCAGCAGTTCAGGGACAGGTCTCTATAATTCACCCCTCCACTTT.

This clone has only a few counts. The CDR3 is CAISESRGDANYGYTF. In DNA form, the CDR3 reads TGTGCCATCAGTGAGTCGCGGGGCGATGCCAACTATGGCTACACCTTC. The rearrangement links TRBV10-3 to TRBJ1-2; tentative D call: TRBD1 (5 bases). CDR1 and CDR2 (germline): ENHRY, SYGVKD. V was trimmed by 0 bases and J by 2 bases, leaving 13 bases between them. The CDR3 runs to 16 residues.

In this sample, this clone turned up a few times. The chain carries TRBV30 and TRBJ1-2; D is uncertain. Trimming pared 3 bases from V and 0 bases from J, leaving 8 bases between. This CDR3 comprises 13 residues. Per the germline V gene, CDR1 is GTSNPN and CDR2 is SVGIG (reference sequence). The CDR3 DNA reads TGTGCCTGGAGCCAGGATTCTAACTATGGCTACACCTTC. Its protein product is CAWSQDSNYGYTF.

This clone was seen once. The gene calls are TRBV7-2 and TRBJ1-4; no reliable D call. V lost 3 bases and J lost 5, with 7 bases in between. This CDR3 has 13 residues. Germline V CDR1 and CDR2: SGHTA, FQGNSA. CDR3 region: CASSFSRNEKLFF. The CDR3, as DNA: TGTGCCAGCAGCTTCTCCAGGAATGAAAAACTGTTTTTT.

This clone was seen a single time. V gene TRBV15 combines with J gene TRBJ2-7; 7 bases map to TRBD2. Germline V CDR1 and CDR2: LNHNV, YYDKDF (reference sequence). The CDR3 runs to 15 residues. V was pared by 0 bases and J by 7 bases, with 9 bases of the junction left unmatched. CDR3 in DNA: TGTGCCACCAGCAGAGACGGGGTCGGGAGGAGTGAGCAGTACTTC. It is translated as CATSRDGVGRSEQYF.

V and J are TRBV6-5 and TRBJ2-5; 11 bases fit TRBD2. This CDR3 is 15 amino acids long. Germline trimming cut 7 bases from V and 1 base from J; bases unmatched to any gene: 5. The germline V gene encodes CDR1 MNHEY and CDR2 SVGAGI. In DNA, the CDR3 is TGTGCCAGCAAAGCTAGCGGGGGGCGCCAAGAGACCCAGTACTTC. It encodes CASKASGGRQETQYF.

The genes are TRBV28 and TRBJ2-7; 13 bases map to TRBD2. Germline values: CDR1 MDHEN, CDR2 SYDVKM. Trimming took 5 bases from V and 2 from J; bases not matched to a gene: 0. The CDR3 is made up of 14 amino acids. CDR3 sequence reads: CASSGTSGAYEQYF. In DNA, the CDR3 is TGTGCCAGCAGTGGGACTAGCGGGGCCTACGAGCAGTACTTC. Based on the CDR3 plus reference TRBV28 and TRBJ2-7, the full variable domain is DVKVTQSSRYLVKRTGEKVFLECVQDMDHENMFWYRQDPGLGLRLIYFSYDVKMKEKGDIPEGYSVSREKKERFSLILESASTNQTSMYLCASSGTSGAYEQYFGPGTRLTVT.

The chain carries TRBV2 and TRBJ1-2; D may be TRBD1 (6 bases). The CDR3 length is 14 residues. Deletions cut 5 bases from V and 3 bases from J, with 13 bases between. In germline, CDR1 is SNHLY, CDR2 FYNNEI. The CDR3 DNA sequence: TGTGCCAGCAGTAAGACAGGAGTGGACTATGGCTACACCTTC. This codes for CASSKTGVDYGYTF.

The chain links TRBV28 to TRBJ1-1, with D perhaps TRBD1 (5 bases). Germline V lookup: CDR1 MDHEN, CDR2 SYDVKM. V was clipped by 7 bases and J by 0 bases, with 21 bases between them. This CDR3 has 17 residues. CDR3 DNA sequence: TGTGCCAGCACCCCCCCGGTGGGACTCCGATTGAACACTGAAGCTTTCTTT. As protein: CASTPPVGLRLNTEAFF.

In this sample, this clone turned up once. Other DNA variants within this sample encode the same CDR3. This chain connects TRBV9 to TRBJ1-1; no definite D call. The V and J ends lost 2 bases and 1 base respectively, with 6 bases between them. The CDR3 spans 13 residues. The germline V gene has CDR1 SGDLS and CDR2 YYNGEE. The chain's CDR3 is CASSVSGNTEAFF. The DNA for the CDR3 is TGTGCCAGCAGCGTTTCCGGGAACACTGAAGCTTTCTTT.

V and J are TRBV24-1 and TRBJ2-1; D is unresolved. V was shortened by 0 bases and J by 6 bases, with 11 bases between the two germline ends. Per germline, CDR1 KGHDR and CDR2 SFDVKD. This CDR3 is built from 15 residues. DNA of the CDR3: TGTGCCACCAGTGATTTGCGTCAGGAAGGCAATGAGCAGTTCTTC. Translation gives CATSDLRQEGNEQFF.